This TCR beta chain is drawn from a study of blood T cell repertoires in COVID-19. The CDR3 spans 16 residues. The germline gives CDR1 MDHEN, CDR2 SYDVKM. V lost 7 bases, J lost 1 base, and 11 bases stayed unmatched. Clones were read by immunoSEQ multiplex PCR, and TCRdb kept only the in-frame ones, dropping some. The sample records more than 15,000 clones, just over 90% being singletons. The V gene is TRBV28, the J gene TRBJ2-7, with 9 bases aligning to TRBD1. Sequenced: peripheral blood. This TCR was recovered from a woman aged 50 to 60 with active COVID-19. The CDR3 here is CASIGATGTGSYEQYF. The CDR3 DNA sequence: TGTGCCAGCATTGGGGCTACCGGGACAGGGTCCTACGAGCAGTACTTC.